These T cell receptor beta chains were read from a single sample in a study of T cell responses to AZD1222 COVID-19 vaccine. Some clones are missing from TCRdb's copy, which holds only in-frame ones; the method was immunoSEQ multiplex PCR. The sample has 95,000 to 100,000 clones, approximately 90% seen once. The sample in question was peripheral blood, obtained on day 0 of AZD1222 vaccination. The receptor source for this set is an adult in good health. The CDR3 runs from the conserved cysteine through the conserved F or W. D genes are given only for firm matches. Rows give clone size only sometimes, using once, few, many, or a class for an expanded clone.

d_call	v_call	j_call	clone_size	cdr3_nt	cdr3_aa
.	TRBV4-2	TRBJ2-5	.	TGTGCCAGCAGCCAAGTGGGGCAAGAGACCCAGTACTTC	CASSQVGQETQYF
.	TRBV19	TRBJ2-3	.	TGTGCCAGTAGTATCGGGTCAAGGTGGGATACGCAGTATTTT	CASSIGSRWDTQYF
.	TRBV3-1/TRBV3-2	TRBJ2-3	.	TGTGCCAGCAGCCAAGATCTTGGGGGAGATACGCAGTATTTT	CASSQDLGGDTQYF
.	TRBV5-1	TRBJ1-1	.	TGCGCCAGCAGCTTGTCAACCGTGAACACTGAAGCTTTCTTT	CASSLSTVNTEAFF
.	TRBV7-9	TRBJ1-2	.	TGTGCCAGCAGCTTAGCGGTCAGGGGTGACTATGGCTACACCTTC	CASSLAVRGDYGYTF
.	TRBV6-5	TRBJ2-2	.	TGTGCCAGCCGGGGGTTTCGGGGGACCGGGGAGCTGTTTTTT	CASRGFRGTGELFF
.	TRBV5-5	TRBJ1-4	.	TGTGCCAGCAGCTTCCCCGGGTCCCCGTTACTGTTTTTT	CASSFPGSPLLFF
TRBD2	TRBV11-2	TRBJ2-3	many	TGTGCCAGCAGCTTAGGGCCTAGCGGGGGGCTACTGGATACGCAGTATTTT	CASSLGPSGGLLDTQYF
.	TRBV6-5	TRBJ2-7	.	TGTGCCAGCATCAATGAAGGGGAGCAGTACTTC	CASINEGEQYF
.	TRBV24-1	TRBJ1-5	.	TGTGCCACCAGTTCTGACAGTAATCAGCCCCAGCATTTT	CATSSDSNQPQHF
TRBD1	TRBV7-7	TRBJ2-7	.	TGTGCCAGCAGCCCCGGGACAGGGCTAACCTACGAGCAGTACTTC	CASSPGTGLTYEQYF
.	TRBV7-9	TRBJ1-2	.	TGTGCCAGCAGCTTAGGGGCACCCGGGGCGAACTATGGCTACACCTTC	CASSLGAPGANYGYTF
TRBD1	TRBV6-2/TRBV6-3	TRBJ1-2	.	TGTGCCAGCAGTTACTCTAGACAGGGCGGCGGCTACACCTTC	CASSYSRQGGGYTF
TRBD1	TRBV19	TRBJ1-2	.	TGTGCCAGTAGGAAAGACAGGGGGCGCCCGGGTGGCTACACCTTC	CASRKDRGRPGGYTF
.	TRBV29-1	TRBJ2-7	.	TGCAGCGTTTCGGGATCCTACGAGCAGTACTTC	CSVSGSYEQYF
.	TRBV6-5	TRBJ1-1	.	TGTGCCGCCGGCCCCTCAGTGGACACTGAAGCTTTCTTT	CAAGPSVDTEAFF
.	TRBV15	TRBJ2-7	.	TGTGCCACCAGCAGAGATTGGACGTCCTCCTACGAGCAGTACTTC	CATSRDWTSSYEQYF
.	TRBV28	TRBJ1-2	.	TGTGCCAGCAGGAGGTTCTATGGCTACACCTTC	CASRRFYGYTF
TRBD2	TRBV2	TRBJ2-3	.	TGTGCCAGCAGTGAAACTAGCGGGGGGGCAGATACGCAGTATTTT	CASSETSGGADTQYF
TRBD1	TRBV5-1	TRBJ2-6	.	TGCGCCAGCTCTCGGACAGGGGGAATGACCGGGGCCAACGTCCTGACTTTC	CASSRTGGMTGANVLTF
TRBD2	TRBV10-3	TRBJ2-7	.	TGTGCCATCAGTGAGTGGGCTAGCGGGGGCTACGAGCAGTACTTC	CAISEWASGGYEQYF
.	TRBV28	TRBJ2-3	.	TGTGCCAGCAGTCAGTTCTCAGGGTATCTCACAGATACGCAGTATTTT	CASSQFSGYLTDTQYF
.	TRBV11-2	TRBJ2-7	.	TGTGCCAGCAGCTTAGTTCTTCCACGTACCTACGAGCAGTACTTC	CASSLVLPRTYEQYF
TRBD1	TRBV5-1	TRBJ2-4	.	TGCGCCAGCAGCTCCGGGACAGCTAACAAAAACATTCAGTACTTC	CASSSGTANKNIQYF
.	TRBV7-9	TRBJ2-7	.	TGTGCCAGCAGCTTAGGGGGGGGCGCAGGCAGCGAGCAGTACTTC	CASSLGGGAGSEQYF
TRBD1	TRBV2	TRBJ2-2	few	TGTGCCAGCCGGACAGGGGGAGGGACCGGGGAGCTGTTTTTT	CASRTGGGTGELFF
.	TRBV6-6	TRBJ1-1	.	TGTGCCAGCAGGCAACAGATGAACACTGAAGCTTTCTTT	CASRQQMNTEAFF
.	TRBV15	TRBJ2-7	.	TGTGCCACCAGCTCGGATCGAGGAACTAGAAAGCAGTACTTC	CATSSDRGTRKQYF
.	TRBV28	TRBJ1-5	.	TGTGCCAGCACTCCGGCGGGGTCTAGCAATCAGCCCCAGCATTTT	CASTPAGSSNQPQHF
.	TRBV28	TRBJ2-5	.	TGTGCCAGCAGTGTACAGGGGAGGGGGACCCAGTACTTC	CASSVQGRGTQYF
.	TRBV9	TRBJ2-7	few	TGTGCCAGCAGCGTAGGAGCGCAGATTACCTACGAGCAGTACTTC	CASSVGAQITYEQYF
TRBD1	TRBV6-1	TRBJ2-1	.	TGTGCCAGCAAAGGGACAGCCTACAATGAGCAGTTCTTC	CASKGTAYNEQFF
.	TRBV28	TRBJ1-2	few	TGTGCCAGCAGACTCAACTATGGCTACACCTTC	CASRLNYGYTF
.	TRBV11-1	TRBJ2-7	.	TGTGCCAGCAGCCCTACCGGGACATCAGTTTTCAAGCAGTACTTC	CASSPTGTSVFKQYF
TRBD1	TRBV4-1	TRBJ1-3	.	TGCGCCAGCAGCCCATTTGGGACAGACCCCCCGGACACCATATATTTT	CASSPFGTDPPDTIYF
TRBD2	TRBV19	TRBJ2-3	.	TGTGCCAGTAGCAGCGGGGGAAGCGCAGATACGCAGTATTTT	CASSSGGSADTQYF
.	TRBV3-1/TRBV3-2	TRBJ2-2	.	TGTGCCAGCAGCCTCTCAAACACCGGGGAGCTGTTTTTT	CASSLSNTGELFF
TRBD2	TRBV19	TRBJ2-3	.	TGTGCCAGTAGTATAGATGGACTAGCGGGGAGATACACAGATACGCAGTATTTT	CASSIDGLAGRYTDTQYF
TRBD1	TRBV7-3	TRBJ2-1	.	TGTGCCAGCAGCTTAAACCCATTCCCGGGACAGGGGAGGAATGAGCAGTTCTTC	CASSLNPFPGQGRNEQFF
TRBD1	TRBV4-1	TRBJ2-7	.	TGCGCCAGCAGCCAGGACGTCTCGGACAGGGGCCGCTACGAGCAGTACTTC	CASSQDVSDRGRYEQYF
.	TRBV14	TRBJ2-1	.	TGTGCCAGCAGCCAGATAAGCAGCGGTCTGTACAATGAGCAGTTCTTC	CASSQISSGLYNEQFF
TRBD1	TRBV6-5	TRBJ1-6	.	TGTGCCAGCTATGACAGGGCCGGGTATAATTCACCCCTCCACTTT	CASYDRAGYNSPLHF
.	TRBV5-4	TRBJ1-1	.	TGTGCCAGTGTACTGGGGGATCAAGCTTTCTTT	CASVLGDQAFF
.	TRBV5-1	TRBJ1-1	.	TGCGCCAGCAGCAAATACAGGGAGGACACTGAAGCTTTCTTT	CASSKYREDTEAFF
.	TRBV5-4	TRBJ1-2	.	TGTGCCAGCAGCCCAGGACTAGGCTATGGCTACACCTTC	CASSPGLGYGYTF
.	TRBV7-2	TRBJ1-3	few	TGTGCCAGCAGCTTAGCGCCCGGAAACACCATATATTTT	CASSLAPGNTIYF
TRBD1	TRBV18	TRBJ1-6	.	TGTGCCAGCTCAGCTACGGGCCCGGGACAGGGGGGTAATTCACCCCTCCACTTT	CASSATGPGQGGNSPLHF
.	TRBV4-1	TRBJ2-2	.	TGCGCCAGCAGCCAGAATTTGATTGGGGGCACCGGGGAGCTGTTTTTT	CASSQNLIGGTGELFF
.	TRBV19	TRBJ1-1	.	TGTGCCAGTAGTATAGGCCCCGGACCAAAGAACACTGAAGCTTTCTTT	CASSIGPGPKNTEAFF
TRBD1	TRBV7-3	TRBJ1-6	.	TGTGCCAGCAGCCGGGACAGGGGAGAGGATTCACCCCTCCACTTT	CASSRDRGEDSPLHF
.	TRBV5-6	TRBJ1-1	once	TGTGCCAGCAGCTTGGGGAGGGAAAAAGCTTTCTTT	CASSLGREKAFF
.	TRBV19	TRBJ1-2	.	TGTGCCAGTAGTATCCTCCAGGGTTACTATGGCTACACCTTC	CASSILQGYYGYTF
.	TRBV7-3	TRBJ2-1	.	TGTGCCAGCAGCTTACCTAGTACAAATGAGCAGTTCTTC	CASSLPSTNEQFF